These 2 T cell receptor beta chains were sequenced from one sample in a study of T cell responses to AZD1222 COVID-19 vaccine. The data were produced by immunoSEQ multiplex PCR, yet TCRdb's version contains in-frame clones alone and is incomplete. The sample lists 120,000 or so clones, over 75% occurring once. The source was peripheral blood, collected on day 0 of AZD1222 vaccination. These receptors were collected from an adult in good health.

CDR3 residues: CASSLGLAGGTSTDTQYF. The CDR3 nucleotides are TGTGCCAGCAGCCTAGGACTAGCGGGGGGAACTAGCACAGATACGCAGTATTTT. The chain uses TRBV7-2 and TRBJ2-3, with 14 nucleotides matching TRBD2. There are 18 residues in the CDR3. J lost 0 bases, V lost 5 bases, and 7 bases had no gene match. Germline CDR1 reads SGHTA; CDR2 reads FQGNSA.

This clone was detected only once. This sequence joins TRBV3-1 (or the pseudogene TRBV3-2) and TRBJ1-2; D call uncertain. The CDR3 consists of 11 residues. Germline V CDR1 and CDR2: LGHDT, YNNKEL (reference sequence). The ends were cut back, 0 bases at V and 6 bases at J, with 2 bases in the middle. The CDR3 DNA reads TGTGCCAGCAGCCAAGAGGATGGCTACACCTTC. This codes for CASSQEDGYTF.